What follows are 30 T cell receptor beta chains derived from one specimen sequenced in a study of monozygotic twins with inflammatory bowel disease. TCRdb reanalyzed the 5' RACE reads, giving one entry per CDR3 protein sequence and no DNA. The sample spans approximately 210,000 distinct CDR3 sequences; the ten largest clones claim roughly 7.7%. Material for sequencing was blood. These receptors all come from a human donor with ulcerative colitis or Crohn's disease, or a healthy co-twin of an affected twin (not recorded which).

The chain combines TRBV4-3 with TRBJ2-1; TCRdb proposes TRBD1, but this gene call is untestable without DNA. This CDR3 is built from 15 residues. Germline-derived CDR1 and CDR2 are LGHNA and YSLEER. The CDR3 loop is CASSQDFQGGNEQFF.

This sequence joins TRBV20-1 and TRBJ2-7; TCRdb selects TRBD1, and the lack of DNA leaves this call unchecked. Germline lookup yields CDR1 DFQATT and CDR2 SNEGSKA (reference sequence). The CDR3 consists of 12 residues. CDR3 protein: CSARGGRDEQYF.

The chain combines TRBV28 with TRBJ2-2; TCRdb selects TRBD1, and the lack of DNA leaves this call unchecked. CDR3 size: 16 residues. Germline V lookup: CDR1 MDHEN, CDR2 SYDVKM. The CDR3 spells CASRWGFHSNTGELFF.

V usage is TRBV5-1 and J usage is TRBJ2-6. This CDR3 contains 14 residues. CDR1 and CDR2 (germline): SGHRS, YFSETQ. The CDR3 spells CASSLEVGANVLTF.

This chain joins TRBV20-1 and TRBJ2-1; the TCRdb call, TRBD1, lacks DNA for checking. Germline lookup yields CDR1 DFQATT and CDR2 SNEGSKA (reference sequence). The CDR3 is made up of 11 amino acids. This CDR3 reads CSSTTGGEQFF.

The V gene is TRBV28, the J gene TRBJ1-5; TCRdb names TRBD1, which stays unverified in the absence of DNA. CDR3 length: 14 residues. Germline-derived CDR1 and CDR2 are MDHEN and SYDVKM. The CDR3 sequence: CASSPDRTYQPQHF.

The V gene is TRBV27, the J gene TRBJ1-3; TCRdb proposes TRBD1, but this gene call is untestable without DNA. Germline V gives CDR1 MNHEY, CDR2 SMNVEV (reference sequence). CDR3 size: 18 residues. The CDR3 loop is CASSLSGTGGYGGNTIYF.

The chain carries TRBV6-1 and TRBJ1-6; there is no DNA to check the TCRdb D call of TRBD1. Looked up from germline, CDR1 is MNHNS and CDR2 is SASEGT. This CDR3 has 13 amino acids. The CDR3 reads CASTGQGRSPLHF.

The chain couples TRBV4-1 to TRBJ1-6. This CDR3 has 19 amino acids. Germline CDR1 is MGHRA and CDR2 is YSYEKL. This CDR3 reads CASSQDEVAGSSYNSPLHF.

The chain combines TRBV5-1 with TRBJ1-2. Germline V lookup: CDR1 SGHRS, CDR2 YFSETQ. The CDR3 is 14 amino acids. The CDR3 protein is CASSQYTQNYGYTF.

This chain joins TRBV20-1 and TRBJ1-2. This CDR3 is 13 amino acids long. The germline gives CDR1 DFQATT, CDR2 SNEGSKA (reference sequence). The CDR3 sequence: CSALLDGLYGYTF.

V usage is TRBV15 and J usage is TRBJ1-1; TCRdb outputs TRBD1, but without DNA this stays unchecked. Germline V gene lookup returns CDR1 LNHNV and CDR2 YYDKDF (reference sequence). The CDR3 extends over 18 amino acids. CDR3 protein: CATSRDWTGAVWATEAFF.

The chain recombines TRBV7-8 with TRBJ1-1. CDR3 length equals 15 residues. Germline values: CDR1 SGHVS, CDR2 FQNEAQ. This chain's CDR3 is CASSFDLRANTEAFF.

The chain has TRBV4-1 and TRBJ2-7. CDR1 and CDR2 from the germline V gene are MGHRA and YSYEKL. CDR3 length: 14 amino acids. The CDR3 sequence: CASSTWTDSYEQYF.

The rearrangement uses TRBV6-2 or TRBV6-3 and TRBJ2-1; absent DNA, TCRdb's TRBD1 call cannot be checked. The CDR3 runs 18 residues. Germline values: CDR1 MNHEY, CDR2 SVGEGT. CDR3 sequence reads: CASSYLLSRRRAYNEQFF.

The CDR3 sequence: CASLVGGSSDTQYF. V is TRBV6-6 and J is TRBJ2-3; without DNA, the TCRdb call of TRBD1 cannot be checked. CDR3 length: 14 amino acids. The V gene's germline CDR1 is MNHNY and CDR2 SVGAGI (reference sequence).

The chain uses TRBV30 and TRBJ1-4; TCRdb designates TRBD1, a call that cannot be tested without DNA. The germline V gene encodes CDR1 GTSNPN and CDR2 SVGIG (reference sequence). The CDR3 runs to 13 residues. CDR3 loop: CAWGKTGGEKLFF.

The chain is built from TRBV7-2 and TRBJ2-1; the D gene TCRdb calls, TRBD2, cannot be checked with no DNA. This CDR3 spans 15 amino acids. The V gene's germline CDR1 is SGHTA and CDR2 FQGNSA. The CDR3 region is CASSLLAGLHNEQFF.

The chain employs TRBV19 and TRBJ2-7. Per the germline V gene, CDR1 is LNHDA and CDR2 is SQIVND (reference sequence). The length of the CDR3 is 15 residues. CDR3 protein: CASSISVRRPYEQYF. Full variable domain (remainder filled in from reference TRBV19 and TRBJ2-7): DGGITQSPKYLFRKEGQNVTLSCEQNLNHDAMYWYRQDPGQGLRLIYYSQIVNDFQKGDIAEGYSVSREKKESFPLTVTSAQKNPTAFYLCASSISVRRPYEQYFGPGTRLTVT.

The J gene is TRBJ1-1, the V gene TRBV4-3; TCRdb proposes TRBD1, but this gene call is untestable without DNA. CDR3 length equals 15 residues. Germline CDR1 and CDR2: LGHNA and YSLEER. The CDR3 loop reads CASSQGQGRDTEAFF.

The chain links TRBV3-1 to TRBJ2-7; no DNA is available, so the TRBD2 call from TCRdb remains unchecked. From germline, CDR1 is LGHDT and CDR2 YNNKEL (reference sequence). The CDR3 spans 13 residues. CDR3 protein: CASSPGLAGEQYF.

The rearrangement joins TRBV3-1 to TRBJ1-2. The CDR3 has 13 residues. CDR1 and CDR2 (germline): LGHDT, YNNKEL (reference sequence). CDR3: CASSQGQHYGYTF.

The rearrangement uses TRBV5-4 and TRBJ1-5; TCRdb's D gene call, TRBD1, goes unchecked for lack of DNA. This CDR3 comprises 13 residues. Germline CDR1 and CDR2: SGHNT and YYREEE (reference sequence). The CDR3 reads CASSLAGGQPQHF.

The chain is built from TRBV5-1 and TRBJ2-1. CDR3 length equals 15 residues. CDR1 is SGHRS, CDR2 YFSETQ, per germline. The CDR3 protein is CASSSVGSSYNEQFF.

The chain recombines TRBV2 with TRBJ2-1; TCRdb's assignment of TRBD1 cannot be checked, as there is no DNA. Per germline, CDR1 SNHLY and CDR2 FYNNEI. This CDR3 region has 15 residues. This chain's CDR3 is CASSSSALSYNEQFF.

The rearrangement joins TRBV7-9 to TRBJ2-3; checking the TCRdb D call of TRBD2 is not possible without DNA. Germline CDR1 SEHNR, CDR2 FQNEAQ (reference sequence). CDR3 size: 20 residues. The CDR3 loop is CASSLGLAGNTPTSTDTQYF.

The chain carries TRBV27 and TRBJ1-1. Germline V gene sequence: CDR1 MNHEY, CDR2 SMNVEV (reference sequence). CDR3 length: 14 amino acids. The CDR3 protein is CASSFSLRGTEAFF.

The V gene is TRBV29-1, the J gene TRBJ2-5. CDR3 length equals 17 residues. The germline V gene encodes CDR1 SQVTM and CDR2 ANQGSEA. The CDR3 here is CSATQTETEDFVETQYF.

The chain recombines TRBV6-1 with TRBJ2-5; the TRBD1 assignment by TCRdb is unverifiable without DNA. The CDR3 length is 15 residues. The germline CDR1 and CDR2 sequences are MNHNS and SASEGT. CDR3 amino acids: CASSTTPGPQETQYF.

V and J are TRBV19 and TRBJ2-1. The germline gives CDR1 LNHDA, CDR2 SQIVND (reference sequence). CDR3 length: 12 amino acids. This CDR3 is CASSISMGEQFF.